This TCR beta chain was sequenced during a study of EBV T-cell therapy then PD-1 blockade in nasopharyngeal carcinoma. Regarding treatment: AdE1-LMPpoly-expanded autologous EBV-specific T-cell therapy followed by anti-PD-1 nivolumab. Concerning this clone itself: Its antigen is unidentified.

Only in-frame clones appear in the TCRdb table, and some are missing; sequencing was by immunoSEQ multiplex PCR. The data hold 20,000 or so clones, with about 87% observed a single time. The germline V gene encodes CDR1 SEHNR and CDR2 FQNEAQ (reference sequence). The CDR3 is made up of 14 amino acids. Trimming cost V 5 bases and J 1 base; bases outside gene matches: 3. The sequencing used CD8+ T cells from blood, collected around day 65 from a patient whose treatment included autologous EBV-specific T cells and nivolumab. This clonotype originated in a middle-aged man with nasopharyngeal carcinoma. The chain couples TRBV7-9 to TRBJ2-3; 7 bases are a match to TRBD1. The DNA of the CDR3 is TGTGCCAGCAGCCCCGGACAGGGCACAGATACGCAGTATTTT. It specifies CASSPGQGTDTQYF.